The sequence of this TCR beta chain was determined in a study of T cell repertoires in aging, cancer and after chemotherapy. Study-level background: Six age groups, ranging from 30 or younger to 70 or older, included the donors. Over several months to years, re-sampled healthy donor repertoires clearly shared clones.

Broader study findings: Loss of evenness, beyond lost richness, contributed to age-related TCR diversity decline in cancer patients. Rebound thymic output was suggested by rising median generation probability during chemotherapy in each cancer cohort.

TCR beta rearrangements were amplified from peripheral blood genomic DNA. Germline CDR1 MNHNS, CDR2 SASEGT. This CDR3 has 14 residues. With 2 bases removed from V and 4 bases from J, the gap between germline ends came to 11 bases. This clonotype appeared a few times. Its specificity is unknown. TRB rearrangements spanning V, D and J were amplified using mixed TRB-A/B primers. MiXCR, applied by TCRdb to the multiplex PCR reads, yields one record per CDR3 protein. The table has more than 9,000 distinct CDR3 sequences, under 45% seen once. This clonotype was obtained from a human donor in good health. The sequencing sample was made of blood. The chain uses TRBV6-1 and TRBJ1-1; TRBD1 is a possible D gene (6 bases). CDR3 nucleotides: TGTGCCAGCAGTGAACTACAGGGTCCCACTGAAGCTTTCTTT. Protein product: CASSELQGPTEAFF.